This entry lists 16 T cell receptor beta chains sequenced from one sample in a study of T cells in tuberculosis. Produced via immunoSEQ multiplex PCR; TCRdb's table is partial and in-frame only. The data hold around 43,000 clones, with around 96% observed a single time. The specimen was PBMCs. These receptors came from a donor aged 10-30 years with latent tuberculosis or without tuberculosis infection.

The sample holds one count of this clone. The V call is TRBV9, the J call TRBJ2-1; 11 nucleotides match TRBD2. The CDR3 consists of 16 residues. V lost 4 bases to trimming and J lost 5 bases; unmatched junction nucleotides: 8. The germline V gene encodes CDR1 SGDLS and CDR2 YYNGEE. CDR3 residues: CASSPHTSGGNNEQFF. The CDR3 DNA is TGTGCCAGCAGCCCCCACACTAGCGGGGGAAACAATGAGCAGTTCTTC.

This clone was seen once. The CDR3 nucleotides read TGCGCCAGCAGCTTCTCAGGCAGGCGAATTTCGAACACCGGGGAGCTGTTTTTT. It specifies CASSFSGRRISNTGELFF. This chain connects TRBV5-1 to TRBJ2-2; D unclear. The CDR3 loop spans 18 amino acids. CDR1 and CDR2 from the germline V gene are SGHRS and YFSETQ. Trimming took 2 bases from V and 0 from J, leaving 17 bases between them.

The chain has TRBV5-1 and TRBJ1-1; 7 bases align to TRBD1. J lost 3 bases, V lost 7 bases, and 9 bases had no gene match. This CDR3 region has 14 residues. CDR1 SGHRS and CDR2 YFSETQ come from the germline V gene. The CDR3 is CASRPTGPDTEAFF. The CDR3 DNA follows: TGCGCCAGCCGACCGACAGGGCCAGACACTGAAGCTTTCTTT.

The chain recombines TRBV5-1 with TRBJ2-2, with D perhaps TRBD2 (7 bases). V was clipped by 6 bases and J by 3 bases, with 15 bases between them. The germline V gene has CDR1 SGHRS and CDR2 YFSETQ. This CDR3 spans 15 amino acids. The DNA of the CDR3 is TGCGCCAGCAACAACCGGGGGGCCGACACCGGGGAGCTGTTTTTT. Translation gives CASNNRGADTGELFF.

V and J are TRBV7-9 and TRBJ1-1; 7 nucleotides agree with TRBD1. J gave up 5 bases and V 5 bases, and 8 bases lay outside the gene matches. Germline CDR1 and CDR2: SEHNR and FQNEAQ (reference sequence). The CDR3 is made up of 14 amino acids. CDR3 residues: CASSPNQGGTEAFF. The CDR3 DNA reads as TGTGCCAGCAGCCCTAACCAGGGGGGAACTGAAGCTTTCTTT. The complete variable domain, with remaining parts taken from reference TRBV7-9 and TRBJ1-1, reads DTGVSQNPRHKITKRGQNVTFRCDPISEHNRLYWYRQTLGQGPEFLTYFQNEAQLEKSRLLSDRFSAERPKGSFSTLEIQRTEQGDSAMYLCASSPNQGGTEAFFGQGTRLTVV.

The chain joins TRBV19 to TRBJ2-3; perhaps TRBD2 as D (6 bases). With 1 base removed from V and 0 bases from J, the gap between germline ends came to 8 bases. The CDR3 loop spans 15 amino acids. CDR1 and CDR2 from the germline V gene are LNHDA and SQIVND (reference sequence). The CDR3 loop is CASSIVGGSTDTQYF. The CDR3 DNA reads as TGTGCCAGTAGTATAGTTGGGGGGAGCACAGATACGCAGTATTTT.

The chain employs TRBV25-1 and TRBJ1-4; 8 bases map to TRBD1. With V trimmed by 1 base and J by 5 bases, 12 bases remained unmatched. The CDR3 covers 18 residues. Germline lookup yields CDR1 MGHDK and CDR2 SYGVNS. The CDR3 DNA sequence: TGTGCCAGCAGTGAATCCCCTAGAGGACAGGGTACAAATGAAAAACTGTTTTTT. This codes for CASSESPRGQGTNEKLFF.

The chain is built from TRBV28 and TRBJ2-7; D not resolved. The CDR3 is made up of 15 amino acids. In germline, CDR1 is MDHEN, CDR2 SYDVKM. V shed 2 bases and J shed 3 bases, with 14 bases lying between them. CDR3 bases: TGTGCCAGCAGTTTAGGCGGCATATTGAACTACGAGCAGTACTTC. Residues: CASSLGGILNYEQYF.

The rearrangement joins TRBV5-1 to TRBJ1-1, with 8 bases aligning to TRBD1. Germline assignment: CDR1 SGHRS and CDR2 YFSETQ. After removal of 3 bases from V and 1 base from J, the junction contained 5 bases not matched to a gene. The CDR3 runs 15 residues. The CDR3 DNA sequence: TGCGCCAGCAGCTCTCAGGGGGCCTCGAACACTGAAGCTTTCTTT. Amino acids: CASSSQGASNTEAFF. The full variable domain, rest sourced from reference TRBV5-1 and TRBJ1-1, is KAGVTQTPRYLIKTRGQQVTLSCSPISGHRSVSWYQQTPGQGLQFLFEYFSETQRNKGNFPGRFSGRQFSNSRSEMNVSTLELGDSALYLCASSSQGASNTEAFFGQGTRLTVV.

The V call is TRBV9, the J call TRBJ2-5; D is possibly TRBD2 (6 bases). Germline V lookup: CDR1 SGDLS, CDR2 YYNGEE. V lost 0 bases and J lost 5, with 11 bases in between. The CDR3 spans 14 residues. The CDR3 sequence is CASSVGKGLETQYF. The CDR3 region has the DNA TGTGCCAGCAGCGTAGGGAAGGGACTGGAGACCCAGTACTTC.

This chain joins TRBV2 and TRBJ2-1, with a weak D call TRBD1 (6 bases). V lost 4 bases and J lost 10, with 8 bases in between. Germline values: CDR1 SNHLY, CDR2 FYNNEI. This CDR3 has 11 amino acids. The CDR3 region is CASSVDREQFF. Here the CDR3 DNA reads TGTGCCAGCAGTGTGGACAGAGAGCAGTTCTTC.

This chain connects TRBV19 to TRBJ2-1; D is unresolved. V dropped 5 bases and J dropped 3 bases, with 11 bases sitting between them. This CDR3 spans 14 amino acids. Germline assignment: CDR1 LNHDA and CDR2 SQIVND (reference sequence). Here the CDR3 reads CASSLLAGYNEQFF. CDR3 nucleotide sequence: TGTGCCAGTAGTCTCCTTGCCGGCTACAATGAGCAGTTCTTC. The full variable domain, completed using reference TRBV19 and TRBJ2-1, is DGGITQSPKYLFRKEGQNVTLSCEQNLNHDAMYWYRQDPGQGLRLIYYSQIVNDFQKGDIAEGYSVSREKKESFPLTVTSAQKNPTAFYLCASSLLAGYNEQFFGPGTRLTVL.

The rearrangement links TRBV30 to TRBJ2-7, with TRBD1 matching 9 bases. J gave up 3 bases and V 1 base, and 7 bases lay outside the gene matches. The CDR3 is 15 amino acids. From germline, CDR1 is GTSNPN and CDR2 SVGIG (reference sequence). Here the CDR3 reads CAWSATDRGNYEQYF. CDR3 sequence (DNA): TGTGCCTGGAGTGCGACGGACAGGGGAAACTACGAGCAGTACTTC. Full variable domain (remainder filled in from reference TRBV30 and TRBJ2-7): SQTIHQWPATLVQPVGSPLSLECTVEGTSNPNLYWYRQAAGRGLQLLFYSVGIGQISSEVPQNLSASRPQDRQFILSSKKLLLSDSGFYLCAWSATDRGNYEQYFGPGTRLTVT.

The CDR3 is CASSTELRTSGNTIYF. The CDR3 DNA reads as TGTGCCAGCAGCACCGAACTGCGAACCTCTGGAAACACCATATATTTT. The V call is TRBV7-8, the J call TRBJ1-3; no definite D call. Germline assignment: CDR1 SGHVS and CDR2 FQNEAQ. The CDR3 length is 16 residues. Between the trimmed V and J ends, which lost 5 bases and 0 bases, there was a span of 14 bases.

The CDR3 nucleotides are TGTGCCAGCTCACCTAATCAACAGGGGGCAGATGGCTACACCTTC. Amino acid sequence: CASSPNQQGADGYTF. V and J are TRBV18 and TRBJ1-2; 9 bases are shared with TRBD1. After removal of 3 bases from V and 6 bases from J, the junction contained 8 bases not matched to a gene. The CDR3 totals 15 residues. Germline loops: CDR1 KGHSH, CDR2 LQKENI. The full variable domain, with the rest looked up from reference TRBV18 and TRBJ1-2, is NAGVMQNPRHLVRRRGQEARLRCSPMKGHSHVYWYRQLPEEGLKFMVYLQKENIIDESGMPKERFSAEFPKEGPSILRIQQVVRGDSAAYFCASSPNQQGADGYTFGSGTRLTVV.

This clone was found once. This chain connects TRBV10-2 to TRBJ2-1; D might be TRBD2 (6 bases). The CDR3 totals 15 residues. Deletions cut 5 bases from V and 7 bases from J, with 18 bases between. Germline lookup yields CDR1 WSHSY and CDR2 SAAADI. The CDR3 DNA reads TGCGCCAGCAGTTTAAGTTACGGGGGAGGTAATGAGCAGTTCTTC. This codes for CASSLSYGGGNEQFF.